Following are 27 T cell receptor beta chains from one sample sequenced in a study of blood T cell repertoires in COVID-19. Repertoires were generated with immunoSEQ multiplex PCR, while TCRdb's copy carries only in-frame clones and drops some. The data show approximately 170,000 clones, approximately 86% seen once. Material for sequencing was peripheral blood. Source of these receptors: an elderly woman with COVID-19, enrolled during active disease.

The chain combines TRBV7-8 with TRBJ2-3, with D unclear. Germline values: CDR1 SGHVS, CDR2 FQNEAQ. This CDR3 has 11 residues. V gave up 5 bases and J gave up 4 bases, with 4 bases separating them. The CDR3 loop is CASSQPDTQYF. CDR3 DNA sequence: TGTGCCAGCAGCCAGCCAGATACGCAGTATTTT.

The chain links TRBV3-1 (or the pseudogene TRBV3-2) to TRBJ2-1; the match to TRBD2 covers 13 bases. This CDR3 contains 17 residues. V dropped 4 bases and J dropped 6; count of bases not matched to a gene: 9. Germline V gene data show CDR1 as LGHDT and CDR2 as YNNKEL (reference sequence). This CDR3 is CASSPRTSGRLGNEQFF. The CDR3 DNA sequence: TGTGCCAGCAGCCCAAGGACTAGCGGGAGATTAGGCAATGAGCAGTTCTTC.

DNA of the CDR3: TGTGCCAGCAGCCATCGGGAGGGGAACACTGAAGCTTTCTTT. Residues: CASSHREGNTEAFF. The chain employs TRBV3-1 (or the pseudogene TRBV3-2) and TRBJ1-1, with no clear D. Trimming removed 3 bases at V and 1 base at J, with 9 bases between. This CDR3 is built from 14 residues. Germline V gives CDR1 LGHDT, CDR2 YNNKEL (reference sequence).

The chain links TRBV3-1 (or the pseudogene TRBV3-2) to TRBJ1-2, with a tentative D call TRBD1 (6 bases). Germline CDR1 and CDR2: LGHDT and YNNKEL (reference sequence). Deletions cut 0 bases from V and 5 bases from J, with 19 bases between. The CDR3 spans 17 residues. CDR3 sequence: CASSQDVTGSQLYGYTF. The CDR3 DNA follows: TGTGCCAGCAGCCAAGATGTAACAGGGTCACAACTTTATGGCTACACCTTC.

This clone has a handful of counts. The chain joins TRBV2 to TRBJ2-7; 7 nucleotides align to TRBD1. With V trimmed by 4 bases and J by 3 bases, 6 bases remained unmatched. CDR1 and CDR2 (germline): SNHLY, FYNNEI. The CDR3 is made up of 14 amino acids. CDR3 protein: CASSAAQGDYEQYF. The CDR3 DNA is TGTGCCAGCAGTGCGGCCCAGGGGGACTACGAGCAGTACTTC. The whole variable domain, remainder taken from reference TRBV2 and TRBJ2-7, is EPEVTQTPSHQVTQMGQEVILRCVPISNHLYFYWYRQILGQKVEFLVSFYNNEISEKSEIFDDQFSVERPDGSNFTLKIRSTKLEDSAMYFCASSAAQGDYEQYFGPGTRLTVT.

This chain connects TRBV4-2 to TRBJ2-7; TRBD2 agrees at 9 bases. J gave up 3 bases and V 0 bases, and 6 bases lay outside the gene matches. The germline V gene encodes CDR1 LGHNA and CDR2 YNFKEQ. CDR3 length: 16 residues. CDR3 bases: TGTGCCAGCAGCCAAGATCTTGGCGGGGGGGACTACGAGCAGTACTTC. Translated, it gives CASSQDLGGGDYEQYF.

V and J are TRBV6-6 and TRBJ1-5; D possibly corresponds to TRBD1 (6 bases). The V end lost 6 bases, the J end lost 7 bases, and 10 bases lay between the germline ends. Germline lookup yields CDR1 MNHNY and CDR2 SVGAGI (reference sequence). CDR3 length equals 12 residues. CDR3 amino acids: CASRPGVQPQHF. CDR3 DNA sequence: TGTGCCAGCAGACCAGGGGTGCAGCCCCAGCATTTT.

This clone has more than one count but fewer than ten. The chain is built from TRBV11-2 and TRBJ2-5, with 10 bases aligning to TRBD2. The CDR3 covers 16 residues. The junction had 16 bases not matched to a gene; V was cut back by 10 bases and J by 5 bases. Looked up from germline, CDR1 is SGHAT and CDR2 is FQNNGV. This CDR3 reads CATTIGLAGAGETQYF. The CDR3 bases are TGTGCCACAACTATAGGGCTAGCGGGAGCCGGGGAGACCCAGTACTTC.

The J gene is TRBJ1-6, the V gene TRBV7-9; D call uncertain. This CDR3 has 15 amino acids. Germline values: CDR1 SEHNR, CDR2 FQNEAQ (reference sequence). V shed 5 bases and J shed 4 bases, with 12 bases lying between them. The CDR3 nucleotides are TGTGCCAGCAGCCTTGGAGAAGCTTATAATTCACCCCTCCACTTT. This encodes CASSLGEAYNSPLHF.

This chain uses TRBV6-6 with TRBJ1-5; D unresolved. Germline V gene lookup returns CDR1 MNHNY and CDR2 SVGAGI (reference sequence). The CDR3 is 13 residues long. Trimming shortened V by 6 bases and J by 0 bases, and 6 bases separated the two germline ends. In DNA, the CDR3 is TGTGCCAGCAGCCGTAATAGCAATCAGCCCCAGCATTTT. It codes for CASSRNSNQPQHF.

The CDR3 loop is CASSYLRDSLNQPQHF. The CDR3 region has the DNA TGTGCCAGCAGCTACCTCCGGGACAGCCTTAATCAGCCCCAGCATTTT. The chain couples TRBV5-6 to TRBJ1-5; TRBD1 aligns across 7 bases. The V gene's germline CDR1 is SGHDT and CDR2 YYEEEE. The length of the CDR3 is 16 residues. V lost 3 bases, J lost 4 bases, and 10 bases stayed unmatched.

The J gene is TRBJ1-4, the V gene TRBV3-1 (or the pseudogene TRBV3-2); D gene uncertain. The CDR3 has 13 amino acids. Trimming removed 5 bases at V and 5 bases at J, with 9 bases between. Germline CDR1 LGHDT, CDR2 YNNKEL (reference sequence). The CDR3 nucleotides are TGTGCCAGCAGCTTAAATCGGAATGAAAAACTGTTTTTT. Translated: CASSLNRNEKLFF.

The rearrangement links TRBV5-4 to TRBJ2-2, with TRBD1 matching over 9 bases. V gave up 4 bases and J gave up 0 bases; unmatched junction bases: 4. CDR1 and CDR2 (germline): SGHNT, YYREEE (reference sequence). The CDR3 has 16 residues. The CDR3 nucleotides are TGTGCCAGCAGCACTCGGACAGGGGCGAACACCGGGGAGCTGTTTTTT. Its protein is CASSTRTGANTGELFF.

The CDR3 is CASSYAGGTEAFF. The CDR3 DNA reads as TGTGCCAGCAGTTATGCGGGGGGCACTGAAGCTTTCTTT. The genes are TRBV6-2 or TRBV6-3 and TRBJ1-1; a possible D gene is TRBD1 (5 bases). Germline CDR1 is MNHEY and CDR2 is SVGEGT. This CDR3 contains 13 residues. Trimming pared 3 bases from V and 4 bases from J, leaving 9 bases between.

This clone appeared once. This CDR3 is CASSLAGVADTQYF. The CDR3 nucleotides are TGCGCCAGCAGCTTGGCGGGAGTGGCGGATACGCAGTATTTT. The chain joins TRBV5-1 to TRBJ2-3, with a possible D match to TRBD2 (6 bases). The germline V gene has CDR1 SGHRS and CDR2 YFSETQ. Trimming stripped 0 bases from V and 6 bases from J, with 11 bases between. The CDR3 sequence is 14 residues long.

The chain carries TRBV24-1 and TRBJ1-2; D is ambiguous. V was shortened by 0 bases and J by 5 bases, with 9 bases between the two germline ends. CDR3 length: 14 residues. CDR1 is KGHDR, CDR2 SFDVKD, per germline. CDR3 region: CATSDLQQNYGYTF. The CDR3 coding sequence is TGTGCCACCAGTGATTTGCAACAGAATTATGGCTACACCTTC.

This rearrangement joins TRBV15 to TRBJ1-1, with 7 positions matching TRBD1. The germline V gene encodes CDR1 LNHNV and CDR2 YYDKDF (reference sequence). V gave up 1 base and J gave up 3 bases; unmatched junction bases: 2. The CDR3 is 14 residues long. CDR3 nucleotide sequence: TGTGCCACCAGCAGAGGGGACAGTCACACTGAAGCTTTCTTT. It specifies CATSRGDSHTEAFF.

About this clone: The junction departs from germline at one end; a sequencing error may be responsible. The chain employs TRBV6-2 or TRBV6-3 and TRBJ2-7; no reliable D call. In germline, CDR1 is MNHEY, CDR2 SVGEGT. This CDR3 contains 12 residues. CDR3 in DNA: TGTGCCGGCAGTTGGAGTGGTGCGGAGCAGTACTTC. This codes for CAGSWSGAEQYF.

This rearrangement joins TRBV29-1 to TRBJ1-1; D is perhaps TRBD1 (6 bases). CDR1 is SQVTM and CDR2 is ANQGSEA in the germline V gene. The V and J ends lost 4 bases and 0 bases respectively, with 21 bases between them. The CDR3 covers 17 residues. CDR3 sequence: CSVGGLDSLGMNTEAFF. The CDR3 region has the DNA TGCAGCGTTGGGGGGCTCGACAGTCTAGGTATGAACACTGAAGCTTTCTTT.

The chain couples TRBV12-3 or TRBV12-4 to TRBJ2-3, with TRBD2 matching over 8 bases. CDR3 length: 13 amino acids. Germline trimming cut 6 bases from V and 5 bases from J; bases unmatched to any gene: 4. The CDR3 coding sequence is TGTGCCAGCAGAGGACTAGCTGTAGATACGCAGTATTTT. As protein: CASRGLAVDTQYF.

This chain connects TRBV28 to TRBJ1-6, with 7 bases aligning to TRBD1. Germline V gene sequence: CDR1 MDHEN, CDR2 SYDVKM. After removal of 2 bases from V and 7 bases from J, the junction contained 2 bases not matched to a gene. CDR3 length: 14 residues. The chain's CDR3 is CASSLRDSNSPLHF. The CDR3 DNA is TGTGCCAGCAGTTTAAGGGACAGCAATTCACCCCTCCACTTT.

The chain is built from TRBV5-4 and TRBJ1-4; D may be TRBD1 (6 bases). Germline V gene lookup returns CDR1 SGHNT and CDR2 YYREEE (reference sequence). V was shortened by 6 bases and J by 6 bases, with 15 bases between the two germline ends. The CDR3 sequence is 14 residues long. The CDR3 DNA is TGTGCCAGCACCTTACAGGGAAAAGATGAAAAACTGTTTTTT. This sequence encodes CASTLQGKDEKLFF.

This clone has a handful of counts. The gene calls are TRBV5-4 and TRBJ1-2; 7 nucleotides align to TRBD1. Germline CDR1 and CDR2: SGHNT and YYREEE (reference sequence). CDR3 length equals 16 residues. After removal of 0 bases from V and 8 bases from J, the junction contained 13 bases not matched to a gene. The CDR3 DNA follows: TGTGCCAGCAGCTTGGCCGGGGGACAGTTCGGAGGGGGCTACACCTTC. Protein product: CASSLAGGQFGGGYTF. Together with reference TRBV5-4 and TRBJ1-2, the CDR3 gives the full variable domain: ETGVTQSPTHLIKTRGQQVTLRCSSQSGHNTVSWYQQALGQGPQFIFQYYREEENGRGNFPPRFSGLQFPNYSSELNVNALELDDSALYLCASSLAGGQFGGGYTFGSGTRLTVV.

The chain employs TRBV28 and TRBJ2-1, with 12 bases that match TRBD2. The CDR3 spans 17 residues. Trimming at V came to 6 bases and at J to 1 base, leaving 7 bases not matched to a gene. Germline CDR1 and CDR2: MDHEN and SYDVKM. The DNA for the CDR3 is TGTGCCAGCAGACCGACTAGCGGGAGTAGGTCCTACAATGAGCAGTTCTTC. Protein sequence: CASRPTSGSRSYNEQFF.

The CDR3 region has the DNA TGTGCCACCAACCGAGGACAGGACCTTTTTTATGGCTACACCTTC. It is translated as CATNRGQDLFYGYTF. V gene TRBV10-3 combines with J gene TRBJ1-2, with TRBD1 matching 7 bases. Germline V gives CDR1 ENHRY, CDR2 SYGVKD. CDR3 size: 15 residues. V shed 10 bases and J 5 bases; nucleotides not matched to a gene: 16.

This clone has just one count. DNA for the CDR3: TGTGCCAGCAGTCGTAGCGGGAGGGACACCGGGGAGCTGTTTTTT. Its protein product is CASSRSGRDTGELFF. The V gene is TRBV27, the J gene TRBJ2-2; TRBD2 matches at 11 bases. This CDR3 contains 15 residues. V trimming: 5 bases; J trimming: 3 bases; junction bases outside the gene matches: 2. Looked up from germline, CDR1 is MNHEY and CDR2 is SMNVEV (reference sequence).

The CDR3 nucleotides are TGTGCCAGCAGACCACAGGGAGGGGGTGAAGCTTTCTTT. Encoded protein: CASRPQGGGEAFF. V usage is TRBV13 and J usage is TRBJ1-1; TRBD1 is a possible D gene (6 bases). CDR1 is PRHDT and CDR2 is FYEKMQ in the germline V gene (reference sequence). The ends were cut back, 6 bases at V and 7 bases at J, with 15 bases in the middle. This CDR3 region has 13 residues.